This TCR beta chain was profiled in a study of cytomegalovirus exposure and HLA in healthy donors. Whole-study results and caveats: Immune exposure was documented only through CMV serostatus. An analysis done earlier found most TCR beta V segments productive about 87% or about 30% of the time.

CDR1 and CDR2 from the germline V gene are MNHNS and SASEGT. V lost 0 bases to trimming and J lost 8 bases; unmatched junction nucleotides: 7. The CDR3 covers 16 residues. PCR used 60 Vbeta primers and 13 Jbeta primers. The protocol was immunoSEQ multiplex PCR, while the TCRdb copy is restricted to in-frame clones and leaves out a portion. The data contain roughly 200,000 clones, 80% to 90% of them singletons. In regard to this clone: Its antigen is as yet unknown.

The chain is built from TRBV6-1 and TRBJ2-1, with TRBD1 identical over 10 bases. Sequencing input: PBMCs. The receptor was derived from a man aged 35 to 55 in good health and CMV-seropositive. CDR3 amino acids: CASSEAGDRGGDEQFF. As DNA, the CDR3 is TGTGCCAGCAGTGAAGCAGGGGACAGGGGAGGGGATGAGCAGTTCTTC.